This TCR beta chain emerged from a study of PD-L1 blockade in urothelial cancer. Study details: At 3 weeks after treatment start (second dose) and again at 6 weeks, blood was analyzed. Median blood clonality was 0.080, with tens of thousands of unique TCRs.

Time point described: pretreatment peripheral blood. It was locally advanced or metastatic urothelial carcinoma that patients had. Per patient, between 1 and 8 samples were collected at pretreatment and on-treatment time points. The germline gives CDR1 SGHKS, CDR2 YYEKEE (reference sequence). Trimming cost V 6 bases and J 5 bases, with 26 bases left between them. The CDR3 spans 18 residues. Sequencing used immunoSEQ multiplex PCR; TCRdb keeps in-frame clones, though not all of them. Of about 81,000 clones detected, more than 80% appear once; the ten largest clones hold over 0.95%. The receptor was isolated from a woman older than 75 with urothelial cancer. The chain has TRBV5-5 and TRBJ2-2, with D perhaps matching TRBD1 (6 bases). The sample in question was PBMCs, obtained around atezolizumab (anti-PD-L1) treatment. CDR3 protein: CASINETAWARGTGELFF. The CDR3 bases are TGTGCCAGCATCAACGAAACCGCGTGGGCTAGGGGGACCGGGGAGCTGTTTTTT.